The 28 T cell receptor beta chains reported below all come from one sample, sequenced in a study of T cell changes during pregnancy in multiple sclerosis. Only in-frame clones appear in the TCRdb table, and some are missing; sequencing was by immunoSEQ multiplex PCR. The sample contains about 67,000 clones, more than 85% of which appear only once. Here the sequenced sample was peripheral blood, taken in the second trimester of pregnancy. These receptors were collected from a female donor with multiple sclerosis, enrolled in a pregnancy study.

This chain joins TRBV7-2 and TRBJ2-1, with D possibly TRBD1 on 5 matching bases. V lost 1 base and J 7 bases, leaving 5 bases between the germline ends. Germline CDR1 is SGHTA and CDR2 is FQGNSA. The CDR3 consists of 12 residues. DNA for the CDR3: TGTGCCAGCAGCTTAGGGACAAATGAGCAGTTCTTC. Translating gives CASSLGTNEQFF.

The chain couples TRBV9 to TRBJ2-7, with D maybe TRBD1 (5 bases). This CDR3 has 13 residues. Trimming pared 0 bases from V and 2 bases from J, leaving 6 bases between. In germline, CDR1 is SGDLS, CDR2 YYNGEE. The CDR3 DNA is TGTGCCAGCAGCGTAGAAGGGGCCTACGAGCAGTACTTC. This codes for CASSVEGAYEQYF. Variable domain in full (rest from reference TRBV9 and TRBJ2-7): DSGVTQTPKHLITATGQRVTLRCSPRSGDLSVYWYQQSLDQGLQFLIQYYNGEERAKGNILERFSAQQFPDLHSELNLSSLELGDSALYFCASSVEGAYEQYFGPGTRLTVT.

This clone was detected only a few times. The V call is TRBV10-2, the J call TRBJ2-5; TRBD2 agrees at 11 bases. CDR3 length: 14 amino acids. CDR1 is WSHSY, CDR2 SAAADI, per germline. V was clipped by 10 bases and J by 5 bases; unmatched bases: 9. DNA of the CDR3: TGCGCCACCTTTAGCGGGGGGGCCGCCGAGACCCAGTACTTC. Translation gives CATFSGGAAETQYF.

The chain couples TRBV7-3 to TRBJ2-3; maybe TRBD2 (5 bases). V was shortened by 5 bases and J by 0 bases, with 6 bases between the two germline ends. This CDR3 contains 13 residues. Per the germline V gene, CDR1 is SGHTA and CDR2 is FQGTGA. The CDR3: CASSRGSTDTQYF. The CDR3, as DNA: TGTGCCAGCAGCCGGGGTAGCACAGATACGCAGTATTTT.

The genes are TRBV19 and TRBJ1-5; 8 bases fit TRBD1. The CDR3 contains 16 residues. After removal of 5 bases from V and 1 base from J, the junction contained 7 bases not matched to a gene. Germline V gene data show CDR1 as LNHDA and CDR2 as SQIVND (reference sequence). The CDR3 sequence is CASSPLDRGSNQPQHF. The CDR3 bases are TGTGCCAGTAGTCCCCTCGACAGGGGCAGCAATCAGCCCCAGCATTTT.

V usage is TRBV6-1 and J usage is TRBJ2-3; 9 bases fit TRBD1. The CDR3 consists of 15 residues. The germline gives CDR1 MNHNS, CDR2 SASEGT. V lost 4 bases and J lost 4; bases outside the gene matches: 6. The CDR3 reads CASSAGQGIADTQYF. As DNA, the CDR3 is TGTGCCAGCAGTGCTGGACAGGGGATCGCAGATACGCAGTATTTT.

This rearrangement joins TRBV29-1 to TRBJ2-5, with 8 nucleotides matching TRBD2. The CDR3 is made up of 14 amino acids. Germline V lookup: CDR1 SQVTM, CDR2 ANQGSEA. Trimming cost V 4 bases and J 0 bases; bases outside gene matches: 4. CDR3 region: CSVVGGGYQETQYF. CDR3 sequence (DNA): TGCAGCGTTGTCGGGGGGGGCTACCAAGAGACCCAGTACTTC. Looking up the rest from reference TRBV29-1 and TRBJ2-5 gives the full variable domain: SAVISQKPSRDICQRGTSLTIQCQVDSQVTMMFWYRQQPGQSLTLIATANQGSEATYESGFVIDKFPISRPNLTFSTLTVSNMSPEDSSIYLCSVVGGGYQETQYFGPGTRLLVL.

The rearrangement joins TRBV5-5 to TRBJ1-1, with TRBD1 matching 9 bases. The CDR3 runs to 17 residues. V lost 2 bases, J lost 3 bases, and 11 bases stayed unmatched. Germline CDR1 is SGHKS and CDR2 is YYEKEE (reference sequence). The CDR3 sequence: CASSLTTGGLGDTEAFF. The DNA of the CDR3 is TGTGCCAGCAGCTTAACCACAGGGGGCCTCGGAGACACTGAAGCTTTCTTT.

The chain is built from TRBV7-9 and TRBJ2-1, with TRBD1 matching over 7 bases. Looked up from germline, CDR1 is SEHNR and CDR2 is FQNEAQ (reference sequence). The CDR3 extends over 11 amino acids. The J segment lost 10 bases and the V segment lost 4 bases, leaving 1 base of the junction unmatched. CDR3 in DNA: TGTGCCAGCAGCTGGGACAGAGAGCAGTTCTTC. Translating it yields CASSWDREQFF.

This chain uses TRBV6-5 with TRBJ2-7, with D possibly being TRBD1 (6 bases). The CDR3 has 15 residues. The V and J ends lost 0 bases and 2 bases respectively, with 11 bases between them. Germline V gene lookup returns CDR1 MNHEY and CDR2 SVGAGI. The CDR3 DNA follows: TGTGCCAGCAGTTACTCCCAGGACAGTCCCTACGAGCAGTACTTC. Its protein is CASSYSQDSPYEQYF.

The chain links TRBV6-6 to TRBJ2-7; TRBD1 aligns across 7 bases. CDR3 size: 13 residues. CDR1 and CDR2 from the germline V gene are MNHNY and SVGAGI (reference sequence). Losses at the gene ends were 10 bases for V and 5 bases for J; bases not matched to a gene: 11. CDR3: CATKEGARDEQYF. CDR3 DNA: TGTGCCACCAAAGAGGGGGCTCGGGACGAGCAGTACTTC.

The DNA of the CDR3 is TGTGCTAGTCTCCTAAGGGGAAAGGACACTGAAGCTTTCTTT. Amino acid sequence: CASLLRGKDTEAFF. The chain joins TRBV12-5 to TRBJ1-1; tentatively, D is TRBD1 (5 bases). The CDR3 runs 14 residues. V was shortened by 8 bases and J by 3 bases, with 16 bases between the two germline ends. Germline-derived CDR1 and CDR2 are LGHNT and FRNRAP.

V gene TRBV29-1 combines with J gene TRBJ2-1, with TRBD1 matching over 7 bases. Per germline, CDR1 SQVTM and CDR2 ANQGSEA. The CDR3 covers 15 residues. V shed 2 bases and J 0 bases; nucleotides not matched to a gene: 4. The CDR3 loop reads CSVEPGDSSYNEQFF. The CDR3, as DNA: TGCAGCGTTGAACCAGGGGACAGCTCCTACAATGAGCAGTTCTTC.

The chain links TRBV9 to TRBJ1-2; weak D call: TRBD1 (6 bases). The CDR3 totals 16 residues. CDR1 and CDR2 (germline): SGDLS, YYNGEE. The V and J ends lost 3 bases and 0 bases respectively, with 15 bases between them. For the CDR3, the DNA is TGTGCCAGCAGCGGCCGGGACACGACCTCTAACTATGGCTACACCTTC. Translation gives CASSGRDTTSNYGYTF.

The rearrangement joins TRBV27 to TRBJ1-2; TRBD1 aligns across 8 bases. This CDR3 region has 15 residues. V lost 5 bases, J lost 6 bases, and 11 bases stayed unmatched. CDR1 is MNHEY, CDR2 SMNVEV, per germline (reference sequence). The CDR3: CASSPKTGEANGYTF. CDR3 DNA: TGTGCCAGCAGTCCAAAGACAGGGGAGGCTAATGGCTACACCTTC.

The count of this clone is one. As DNA, the CDR3 is TGTGCCAGCAGTTTACGGGGGAGCCAGCCCCAGCATTTT. Translation: CASSLRGSQPQHF. V gene TRBV27 combines with J gene TRBJ1-5; D is perhaps TRBD1 (5 bases). Deletions cut 2 bases from V and 7 bases from J, with 9 bases between. Looked up from germline, CDR1 is MNHEY and CDR2 is SMNVEV (reference sequence). This CDR3 spans 13 amino acids.

The V and J genes are TRBV5-1 and TRBJ2-3; D is uncertain. The CDR3 spans 14 residues. The V gene's germline CDR1 is SGHRS and CDR2 YFSETQ. Trimming left V 0 bases short and J 5 bases short, with 10 bases between. CDR3 sequence reads: CASSLDILGDTQYF. Written as DNA, the CDR3 is TGCGCCAGCAGCTTGGACATCCTAGGAGATACGCAGTATTTT.

The genes are TRBV27 and TRBJ2-7; D is possibly TRBD2 (6 bases). CDR1 and CDR2 from the germline V gene are MNHEY and SMNVEV (reference sequence). The CDR3 extends over 13 amino acids. V lost 2 bases, J lost 6 bases, and 11 bases lay in between. The CDR3 sequence is CASSLGVGSEQYF. For the CDR3, the DNA is TGTGCCAGCAGTTTAGGGGTCGGGAGCGAGCAGTACTTC.

The chain has TRBV7-9 and TRBJ1-2; TRBD1 matches 11 bases. The CDR3 runs to 13 residues. V trimming: 1 base; J trimming: 11 bases; junction bases outside the gene matches: 3. The germline V gene encodes CDR1 SEHNR and CDR2 FQNEAQ (reference sequence). In DNA form, the CDR3 reads TGTGCCAGCAGCTTAGGGGACAGGGGGAAGTACACCTTC. Encoded protein: CASSLGDRGKYTF.

The rearrangement joins TRBV7-9 to TRBJ1-1; D is uncertain. V was clipped by 5 bases and J by 0 bases, with 7 bases between them. Germline V CDR1 and CDR2: SEHNR, FQNEAQ (reference sequence). The CDR3 sequence is 13 residues long. CDR3 sequence: CASSATMNTEAFF. The CDR3 coding sequence is TGTGCCAGCAGCGCGACAATGAACACTGAAGCTTTCTTT.

The J gene is TRBJ2-2, the V gene TRBV5-6; D remains ambiguous. The ends were cut back, 7 bases at V and 1 base at J, with 14 bases in the middle. Germline V gene lookup returns CDR1 SGHDT and CDR2 YYEEEE. This CDR3 has 15 residues. CDR3 region: CASSALEKNTGELFF. The CDR3 DNA reads as TGTGCCAGCTCCGCCTTAGAAAAGAACACCGGGGAGCTGTTTTTT.

The gene calls are TRBV6-1 and TRBJ1-2, with TRBD1 identical over 10 bases. Looked up from germline, CDR1 is MNHNS and CDR2 is SASEGT. The CDR3 loop spans 15 amino acids. V shed 0 bases, J shed 6 bases, and the junction held 4 bases outside the gene matches. CDR3 DNA: TGTGCCAGCAGTGAAGCAGGGGACAGGGGTGATGGCTACACCTTC. Protein sequence: CASSEAGDRGDGYTF.

The CDR3 DNA follows: TGTGCCAGCAGCGCCCGAGGGGGCGGGGTATCTGAAGCTTTCTTT. It yields the protein CASSARGGGVSEAFF. This chain uses TRBV9 with TRBJ1-1, with 7 bases identical to TRBD1. CDR1 and CDR2 from the germline V gene are SGDLS and YYNGEE. The CDR3 loop spans 15 amino acids. V lost 3 bases and J lost 6; bases outside the gene matches: 11.

The chain combines TRBV7-3 with TRBJ2-1, with 9 bases matching TRBD2. CDR3 size: 16 residues. Germline-derived CDR1 and CDR2 are SGHTA and FQGTGA. The V and J ends lost 0 bases and 3 bases, in that order; junction bases with no gene match: 3. The CDR3 coding sequence is TGTGCCAGCAGCTTAACAGCGGGGGGCCTCTACAATGAGCAGTTCTTC. This translates into CASSLTAGGLYNEQFF.

This chain joins TRBV27 and TRBJ1-1; D ambiguous. Germline V CDR1 and CDR2: MNHEY, SMNVEV (reference sequence). The CDR3 loop spans 13 amino acids. Trimming stripped 2 bases from V and 8 bases from J, with 12 bases between. The CDR3 nucleotides read TGTGCCAGCAGTTTACCCGGCAGCGTCGAAGCTTTCTTT. Translating gives CASSLPGSVEAFF.

This chain uses TRBV19 with TRBJ1-1; perhaps TRBD1 as D (5 bases). This CDR3 has 15 residues. Per the germline V gene, CDR1 is LNHDA and CDR2 is SQIVND (reference sequence). Between the trimmed V and J ends, which lost 5 bases and 4 bases, there was a span of 17 bases. The CDR3 DNA is TGTGCCAGTAGTCAAAGACAGTGGTTCGCCACTGAAGCTTTCTTT. This encodes CASSQRQWFATEAFF.

The chain is built from TRBV19 and TRBJ2-3, with 9 bases lining up with TRBD2. The CDR3 totals 16 residues. Germline V gene sequence: CDR1 LNHDA, CDR2 SQIVND (reference sequence). J was trimmed by 3 bases and V by 4 bases; bases with no gene match: 8. Here the CDR3 DNA reads TGTGCCAGTAGTACCCTTAGCGGGAGAAGGACAGATACGCAGTATTTT. It codes for CASSTLSGRRTDTQYF.

This sequence joins TRBV7-2 and TRBJ2-3; 9 nucleotides line up with TRBD2. Germline V gives CDR1 SGHTA, CDR2 FQGNSA. The ends lost 6 bases at V and 1 base at J; junction bases unmatched: 5. This CDR3 has 15 residues. The CDR3 reads CASRGLAGGTDTQYF. DNA for the CDR3: TGTGCCAGCAGGGGACTAGCAGGGGGCACAGATACGCAGTATTTT.